This TCR beta chain was captured in a study of T cells in localized non-small cell lung cancer. Method: immunoSEQ multiplex PCR; TCRdb's copy keeps in-frame clones and lacks some. This sample has approximately 37,000 clones; more than 75% occur once, and the top ten carry 3.5%. As regards this clone: Its target is not known.

Germline V gene lookup returns CDR1 MNHEY and CDR2 SVGAGI. J was trimmed by 2 bases and V by 8 bases; bases with no gene match: 4. The CDR3 is 13 amino acids. Findings and limits, study-wide: Of the tissues analyzed, uninvolved adjacent lung showed maximal T cell clonality, greater than tumor. Sequencing, confined to only one tumor region, leaves heterogeneity possible.

The rearrangement joins TRBV6-5 to TRBJ2-7; 9 bases align to TRBD1. This sequence originates from a man aged 18 to 49 with stage I lung adenocarcinoma. The sequencing here drew on peripheral blood, taken before any cancer treatment. CDR3 bases: TGTGCCAGCCGATGGGACAGGGCCTACGAGCAGTACTTC. This codes for CASRWDRAYEQYF.